Reported below is one T cell receptor beta chain. Per the germline V gene, CDR1 is MNHEY and CDR2 is SVGEGT. CDR3 length equals 19 residues. V was clipped by 2 bases and J by 0 bases; unmatched bases: 13. The sample is drawn from a study of blood T cell repertoires in COVID-19. Sequenced by immunoSEQ multiplex PCR; TCRdb stores in-frame clones only, minus some. The data contain some 490,000 clones, around 85% of them singletons. The receptor was isolated from a human donor in a cohort sampled during active COVID-19. V gene TRBV6-2 or TRBV6-3 combines with J gene TRBJ1-1; 9 positions match TRBD1. The sample consisted of peripheral blood. CDR3 region: CASSYPSGTGIVVNTEAFF. DNA for the CDR3: TGTGCCAGCAGTTACCCGTCCGGGACAGGGATCGTGGTGAACACTGAAGCTTTCTTT.